These 5 T cell receptor beta chains originate from one sample sequenced in a study of breast tumors, draining lymph nodes, adjacent tissues. TCRdb re-called the multiplex PCR reads with MiXCR, one entry per CDR3 protein. The sample has about 140,000 distinct CDR3 sequences, around a third seen once. Breast cancer patients provided tissue from their axillary draining lymph nodes. The sequencing input was axillary lymph node tissue. The receptors shown here come from a female donor with breast cancer. Some clones in this sample may be carry-over from other donors' samples.

Concerning this clonotype itself: A read error may explain this, as a much larger clone is one base away. The J gene is TRBJ2-7, the V gene TRBV27; TRBD1 agrees at 8 bases. With V trimmed by 5 bases and J by 6 bases, 9 bases remained unmatched. This CDR3 comprises 14 residues. Germline V CDR1 and CDR2: MNHEY, SMNVEV (reference sequence). For the CDR3, the DNA is TGTGCCAGCAGTCTACAGGGGGAGTGGGGCGAGCAGTACGTC. Translation gives CASSLQGEWGEQYV.

To note about this clonotype: Here the CDR3 omits its conserved ending phenylalanine or tryptophan, so a read error is the likely source. The V gene is TRBV14, the J gene TRBJ1-1; TRBD1 agrees at 7 bases. The CDR3 covers 15 residues. Per germline, CDR1 SGHDN and CDR2 FVKESK. V trimming: 3 bases; J trimming: 1 base; junction bases outside the gene matches: 5. The CDR3 bases are TGTGCCAGCAGCCACCCCCAGGGGGGGAACACTGAAGCTTTCCTT. Amino acids: CASSHPQGGNTEAFL.

This clonotype was observed a few times. The junction departs from the called germline gene at one end, perhaps through a read error. This chain connects TRBV6-2 or TRBV6-3 to TRBJ2-5, with D hard to call. The CDR3 length is 15 residues. The germline V gene encodes CDR1 MNHEY and CDR2 SVGEGT. This CDR3 is CASSHSILPGETQYF. CDR3 sequence (DNA): TGTGCCAGCAGTCACTCGATTTTGCCGGGAGAGACCCAGTACTTC.

This clonotype was seen only a few times. The V and J genes are TRBV12-3 or TRBV12-4 and TRBJ2-1; 8 bases match TRBD2. V dropped 5 bases and J dropped 3; count of bases not matched to a gene: 9. The CDR3 has 16 amino acids. CDR3 sequence reads: CASSHPGGGIYNEQFF. The CDR3 bases are TGTGCCAGCAGTCACCCGGGGGGGGGTATCTACAATGAGCAGTTCTTC.

This clonotype was recorded at least ten times. V and J are TRBV5-8 and TRBJ2-2, with D possibly being TRBD2 (6 bases). V lost 0 bases, J lost 2 bases, and 11 bases lay in between. The CDR3 covers 16 residues. Germline V gene lookup returns CDR1 SGHTS and CDR2 YDEGEE. The DNA for the CDR3 is TGTGCCAGCAGCTTGGGGTCTGGGACTAACACCGGGGAGCTGTTTTTT. It specifies CASSLGSGTNTGELFF.